Each of the 10 T cell receptor beta chains below was sequenced from the same sample in a study of T cells and Merkel cell carcinoma outcomes. Sequenced by immunoSEQ multiplex PCR; TCRdb stores in-frame clones only, minus some. The data contain approximately 15,000 clones, over 80% of them singletons. Sequencing was performed on tumor tissue from Merkel cell carcinoma. The receptors stem from a human donor with Merkel cell carcinoma.

The chain has TRBV6-6 and TRBJ1-2, with 9 bases identical to TRBD1. Unmatched junction bases numbered 9, after V lost 2 bases and J lost 5 bases. The CDR3 runs to 16 residues. From germline, CDR1 is MNHNY and CDR2 SVGAGI (reference sequence). The CDR3 loop reads CASSYVSGTGIYGYTF. Written as DNA, the CDR3 is TGTGCCAGCAGTTACGTCTCCGGGACAGGGATTTATGGCTACACCTTC.

J is TRBJ1-3 and V is TRBV7-8, with D possibly TRBD1 on 5 matching bases. The CDR3 contains 16 residues. Trimming took 5 bases from V and 4 from J, leaving 18 bases between them. Germline V gene sequence: CDR1 SGHVS, CDR2 FQNEAQ. In DNA, the CDR3 is TGTGCCAGCAGCCCCCTCGGGCAGGGAATAGGAAACACCATATATTTT. It codes for CASSPLGQGIGNTIYF.

The V call is TRBV19, the J call TRBJ2-1, with a weak D call TRBD1 (6 bases). Germline V gives CDR1 LNHDA, CDR2 SQIVND (reference sequence). Trimming took 3 bases from V and 4 from J, leaving 16 bases between them. This CDR3 has 16 amino acids. CDR3 in amino acids: CASSIPGAGAYNEQFF. For the CDR3, the DNA is TGTGCCAGTAGTATTCCAGGGGCCGGAGCGTACAATGAGCAGTTCTTC.

The chain carries TRBV28 and TRBJ1-4, with D unresolved. CDR1 and CDR2 from the germline V gene are MDHEN and SYDVKM. The CDR3 has 15 amino acids. V shed 1 base and J shed 8 bases, with 14 bases lying between them. The CDR3 coding sequence is TGTGCCAGCAGTTTATTAGAAGGAGGCGGAGAAAAACTGTTTTTT. Its translation: CASSLLEGGGEKLFF.

The CDR3 region has the DNA TGCAGCGTTGAAGATCTTCTACAGGGGGCAGGCGCAGATACGCAGTATTTT. Translated: CSVEDLLQGAGADTQYF. This sequence joins TRBV29-1 and TRBJ2-3, with 9 bases lining up with TRBD1. The V gene's germline CDR1 is SQVTM and CDR2 ANQGSEA. The length of the CDR3 is 17 residues. With V trimmed by 0 bases and J by 4 bases, 11 bases remained unmatched.

The chain couples TRBV29-1 to TRBJ2-3; no clear D gene. The CDR3 loop spans 11 amino acids. V was clipped by 6 bases and J by 0 bases, with 4 bases between them. CDR1 and CDR2 (germline): SQVTM, ANQGSEA. The CDR3 loop is CSVHSTDTQYF. CDR3 bases: TGCAGCGTACACAGCACAGATACGCAGTATTTT.

V is TRBV5-1 and J is TRBJ1-3, with 9 bases aligning to TRBD1. CDR3 length: 14 residues. Per the germline V gene, CDR1 is SGHRS and CDR2 is YFSETQ. Trimming at V came to 0 bases and at J to 5 bases, leaving 0 bases not matched to a gene. DNA of the CDR3: TGCGCCAGCAGCTTGGACAGGGGGCGAAACACCATATATTTT. It specifies CASSLDRGRNTIYF.

This clone appeared once. V and J are TRBV7-6 and TRBJ2-7; no clear D gene. CDR3 length: 13 residues. The germline gives CDR1 SGHVS, CDR2 FNYEAQ. V lost 2 bases and J lost 2, with 7 bases in between. Written as DNA, the CDR3 is TGTGCCAGCAGCTTATGGCAGGCCTACGAGCAGTACTTC. Translation: CASSLWQAYEQYF.

The chain recombines TRBV7-2 with TRBJ1-2; D gene unclear. The V gene's germline CDR1 is SGHTA and CDR2 FQGNSA. CDR3 length: 14 residues. Trimming cost V 1 base and J 2 bases, with 8 bases left between them. The chain's CDR3 is CASSLGPSNYGYTF. In DNA, the CDR3 is TGTGCCAGCAGCTTAGGTCCCAGCAACTATGGCTACACCTTC.

The chain carries TRBV5-1 and TRBJ2-5; D ambiguous. CDR1 SGHRS and CDR2 YFSETQ come from the germline V gene. The CDR3 consists of 16 residues. The ends were cut back, 4 bases at V and 4 bases at J, with 20 bases in the middle. The CDR3, as DNA: TGCGCCAGCAGCCCGGGTGAGCTAAGAGTAGGAGAGACCCAGTACTTC. Amino acid sequence: CASSPGELRVGETQYF.